This TCR beta chain came from a study of human T cells and chemical hapten exposure. At the level of the study: Diphenylcyclopropenone, dosed weekly to the scalp, was given to patients throughout the approximately 24-week study. Variability of per-sample TCR yields stemmed mainly from small differences in pooled library volume. Study-level points and caveats: There were significantly more large CDR3 similarity clusters among expanded TCRs than among controls.

Time point specified: patch test 1, 2 weeks after DPC sensitization. Treatment noted: therapeutic diphenylcyclopropenone sensitization with weekly scalp DPC. The table lists this clonotype with many counts. The antigen remains undetermined. MiXCR, applied by TCRdb to the RACE reads, yields one record per CDR3 protein. This sample yields approximately 350,000 distinct CDR3 sequences, of which around 7% are seen a single time; roughly 7.9% belongs to the top ten. V gave up 4 bases and J gave up 1 base; unmatched junction bases: 3. Germline V gene data show CDR1 as MNHEY and CDR2 as SVGAGI. The CDR3 is made up of 15 amino acids.

Sequencing used whole blood, obtained in connection with sensitization to the hapten diphenylcyclopropenone (DPC). The source of this sequence is a woman aged 18-29 years with alopecia areata. Some clones in this sample may be carry-over from other donors' samples. The V and J genes are TRBV6-5 and TRBJ1-5; 8 bases agree with TRBD1. The CDR3 nucleotides are TGTGCCAGCAGTTCGACAGGGGCAAGCAATCAGCCCCAGCATTTT. Amino acids: CASSSTGASNQPQHF.